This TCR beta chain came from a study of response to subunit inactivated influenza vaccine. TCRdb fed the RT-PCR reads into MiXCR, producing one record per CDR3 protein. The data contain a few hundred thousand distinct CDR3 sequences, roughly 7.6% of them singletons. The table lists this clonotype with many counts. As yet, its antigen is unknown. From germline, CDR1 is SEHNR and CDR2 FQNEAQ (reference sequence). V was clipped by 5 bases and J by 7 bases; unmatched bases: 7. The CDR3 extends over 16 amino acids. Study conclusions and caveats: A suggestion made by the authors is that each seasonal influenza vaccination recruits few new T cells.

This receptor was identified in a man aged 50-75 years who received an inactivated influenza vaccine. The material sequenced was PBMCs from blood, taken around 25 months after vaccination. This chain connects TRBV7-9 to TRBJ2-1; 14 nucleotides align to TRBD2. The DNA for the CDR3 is TGTGCCAGCAGCCCCGGGACTAGCGGGAGAGGTAATGAGCAGTTCTTC. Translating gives CASSPGTSGRGNEQFF.